This TCR beta chain was observed in a study of T cell responses to AZD1222 COVID-19 vaccine. Findings of the study overall: Repertoires were sampled only after the peak T cell response. Targets within unmutated variant regions were reportedly found for nearly half of spike-specific TCRs. The number of AZD1222 recipients seropositive at baseline was only five or six. Recipients of two AZD1222 doses showed rising Spike-specific TCR breadth and depth.

As concerns this clone: The antigen remains undetermined.

The CDR3 spans 14 residues. Germline CDR1 is MNHEY and CDR2 is SVGAGI. With 2 bases clipped from V and 0 bases from J, the junction kept 0 bases outside the gene matches. The method was immunoSEQ multiplex PCR; TCRdb's version includes in-frame clones alone and lacks a portion of them. The sample has about 75,000 clones; around 86% are singletons. The material was peripheral blood, obtained 28 days after the second AZD1222 dose. The chain carries TRBV6-5 and TRBJ2-7; 8 nucleotides line up with TRBD2. The TCR sequence derives from an adult who received the AZD1222 COVID-19 vaccine. In DNA, the CDR3 is TGTGCCAGCAGTTACGCGGGGGGCTCCTACGAGCAGTACTTC. Amino acids: CASSYAGGSYEQYF.